This TCR beta chain originates from a study of human T cells and chemical hapten exposure. Study details: Diphenylcyclopropenone was applied weekly to patients' scalps across the roughly 23-week study. Patients, mostly women, had alopecia areata, alopecia totalis or alopecia universalis.

This clonotype was detected many times. The antigen remains undetermined. Overall study results and limits: Healthy people's immune response may differ from that of the donors, who had alopecia.

Separate cDNA molecules received unique molecular identifiers, which the library attached to them. TCRdb processed the RACE reads anew with MiXCR; each CDR3 protein has one entry. Here the sample spans fewer than 150,000 distinct CDR3 sequences, approximately 14% being singletons. V lost 6 bases, J lost 5 bases, and 15 bases lay in between. The CDR3 is made up of 14 amino acids. Germline loops: CDR1 MNHEY, CDR2 SMNVEV (reference sequence). Time point indicated: patch test 1, 2 weeks after DPC sensitization. Treatment: therapeutic diphenylcyclopropenone sensitization with weekly scalp DPC. Sequencing was performed on whole blood, taken in connection with sensitization to the hapten diphenylcyclopropenone (DPC). This sequence originates from a man aged 18 to 30 with alopecia areata. Some clones in this sample may be carry-over from other donors' samples. This chain joins TRBV27 and TRBJ2-3, with no clear D. The CDR3 loop is CASRLSRVVDTQYF. The CDR3 nucleotides are TGTGCCAGCAGGCTCTCCAGAGTGGTAGATACGCAGTATTTT.